The 5 T cell receptor beta chains reported below all come from one sample, sequenced in a study of neurological immune-mediated disorders. One entry per CDR3 protein, called by TCRdb with MiXCR from the 5' RACE reads. The sample lists about 71,000 distinct CDR3 sequences, roughly 13% occurring once. As for time point: longitudinal time-point 1 (baseline). The sequenced sample was PBMCs. The receptors shown here come from a female donor with HTLV-1-associated myelopathy (HAM/TSP).

Only a few counts were recorded for this clonotype. The genes are TRBV12-3 or TRBV12-4 and TRBJ2-2, with 14 bases that match TRBD2. V shed 6 bases, J shed 3 bases, and the junction held 6 bases outside the gene matches. The CDR3 runs 17 residues. This CDR3 reads CASSRLAGGPDTGELFF. CDR3 nucleotide sequence: TGTGCCAGCAGCCGACTAGCGGGGGGGCCCGACACCGGGGAGCTGTTTTTT.

This clonotype was observed a handful of times. The chain carries TRBV12-3 or TRBV12-4 and TRBJ2-1, with TRBD2 matching over 8 bases. There are 15 residues in the CDR3. The V and J ends lost 3 bases and 4 bases, in that order; junction bases with no gene match: 5. In nucleotides, the CDR3 is TGTGCCAGCAGTTTCTCGGGGGGGGTTTACAATGAGCAGTTCTTC. Translating it yields CASSFSGGVYNEQFF.

This clonotype was found once. The junction departs from germline at one end; a sequencing error may be responsible. The chain joins TRBV20-1 to TRBJ2-2, with TRBD1 identical over 7 bases. Germline V CDR1 and CDR2: DFQATT, SNEGSKA (reference sequence). The CDR3 runs to 16 residues. CDR3 in DNA: TGCAGTACTAGAGTGGGGACAGTGTACGGAACCAGGGAGCTGTTTTTT. Translating it yields CSTRVGTVYGTRELFF.

The table lists this clonotype with many counts. The chain uses TRBV5-6 and TRBJ1-1, with 9 bases identical to TRBD1. The V and J ends lost 0 bases and 10 bases, in that order; junction bases with no gene match: 4. This CDR3 comprises 13 residues. Germline CDR1 SGHDT, CDR2 YYEEEE. CDR3 loop: CASSLDRGRGAFF. In nucleotides, the CDR3 is TGTGCCAGCAGCTTGGACAGGGGGCGAGGAGCTTTCTTT. The complete variable domain, with remaining parts taken from reference TRBV5-6 and TRBJ1-1, reads DAGVTQSPTHLIKTRGQQVTLRCSPKSGHDTVSWYQQALGQGPQFIFQYYEEEERQRGNFPDRFSGHQFPNYSSELNVNALLLGDSALYLCASSLDRGRGAFFGQGTRLTVV.

The chain has TRBV7-9 and TRBJ1-6; D call uncertain. Germline CDR1 reads SEHNR; CDR2 reads FQNEAQ (reference sequence). The CDR3 runs 13 residues. Trimming took off 6 bases at V and 7 bases at J, with 10 bases between the two ends. CDR3 coding DNA: TGTGCCAGCAGTCAAGTCGAGAATTCACCCCTCCACTTT. As protein: CASSQVENSPLHF.